The rows below give T cell receptor beta chains drawn from one sample of a study of tumor-infiltrating lymphocytes in primary liver carcinoma. TCRdb independently ran MiXCR on the multiplex PCR reads; one entry per CDR3 protein. The sample has 90,000 to 150,000 distinct CDR3 sequences, approximately 68% seen once; the top ten hold roughly 7.3%. Sequenced: tumor-adjacent normal liver tissue. These receptors were obtained from a woman aged 60-75 years with primary liver carcinoma and hepatitis B virus infection. CDR3s include the opening cysteine and the closing phenylalanine or tryptophan. Each record gives: clone size, D gene, V gene, J gene, CDR3 length, CDR3 DNA, CDR3 protein. D genes are given only for firm matches. Clone size is not always given. Where it is, it says once, few, many or a class for expanded clones.

abundance: few
d_gene: TRBD1
v_gene: TRBV10-3
j_gene: TRBJ2-2
len: 16
CDR3nt: TGTGCCATCAGTCCCGGACAGGGCCTTCGTTCCGGGGAGCTGTTTTTT
CDR3aa: CAISPGQGLRSGELFF

abundance: many
d_gene: -
v_gene: TRBV28
j_gene: TRBJ2-5
len: 17
CDR3nt: TGTGCCAGCAGTTCGAGAAGGGAGGCCCTGGCCGCAGAGACCCAGTACTTC
CDR3aa: CASSSRREALAAETQYF

abundance: many
d_gene: TRBD2
v_gene: TRBV5-6
j_gene: TRBJ2-2
len: 17
CDR3nt: TGTGCCAGCAGCTTGCCGGGACTAGCGGGTTACACCGGGGAGCTGTTTTTT
CDR3aa: CASSLPGLAGYTGELFF

abundance: once
d_gene: TRBD2
v_gene: TRBV30
j_gene: TRBJ2-1
len: 15
CDR3nt: TGTCCCTTGAGGCGACTAGCGGGAGGTCGGCATGAGCAGTTCTTC
CDR3aa: CPLRRLAGGRHEQFF

abundance: once
d_gene: -
v_gene: TRBV18
j_gene: TRBJ2-6
len: 16
CDR3nt: TGTGCCAGCTCACCCGGAAGCTTTTCTGGGGCCAACGTCCTGACTTTC
CDR3aa: CASSPGSFSGANVLTF

abundance: many
d_gene: -
v_gene: TRBV30
j_gene: TRBJ2-7
len: 15
CDR3nt: TGTGCCTGGAGTGTACCGGGGGCAAGCTCCTACGAGCAGTACTTC
CDR3aa: CAWSVPGASSYEQYF

abundance: once
d_gene: -
v_gene: TRBV29-1
j_gene: TRBJ2-1
len: 13
CDR3nt: TGCAGCTTTGTCGGGGATCCCCCAGGAGAGCAGTTCTTC
CDR3aa: CSFVGDPPGEQFF

abundance: -
d_gene: -
v_gene: TRBV11-2
j_gene: TRBJ2-7
len: 15
CDR3nt: TGTGCTAGCAACTCTCACCTGGGGCAGATTTACGAGCAGTACTTC
CDR3aa: CASNSHLGQIYEQYF

abundance: once
d_gene: -
v_gene: TRBV12-3/TRBV12-4
j_gene: TRBJ2-7
len: 14
CDR3nt: TGTGCCAGGTTAAGTAATCGGGGAACCTACGAGCAGTACTTC
CDR3aa: CARLSNRGTYEQYF

abundance: -
d_gene: TRBD2
v_gene: TRBV6-1
j_gene: TRBJ2-1
len: 15
CDR3nt: TGTGCCAGCAGTGAAATACGCGGGAGGGGCAATGAGCAGTTCTTC
CDR3aa: CASSEIRGRGNEQFF

abundance: -
d_gene: -
v_gene: TRBV11-1
j_gene: TRBJ2-3
len: 16
CDR3nt: TGTGCCAGCAGCTTAGTGAACTCGCGGACCACAGATACGGAGTATTTT
CDR3aa: CASSLVNSRTTDTEYF

abundance: -
d_gene: -
v_gene: TRBV10-3
j_gene: TRBJ2-3
len: 16
CDR3nt: TGTGCCATCAGTGAGTCCACTTGGCGGAGCGCAGATACGCAGTATTTC
CDR3aa: CAISESTWRSADTQYF

abundance: -
d_gene: -
v_gene: TRBV28
j_gene: TRBJ1-5
len: 13
CDR3nt: TGTTCCAGCAGACAGAACTGGGATCAGCCCCAGCATTTT
CDR3aa: CSSRQNWDQPQHF

abundance: -
d_gene: TRBD2
v_gene: TRBV7-9
j_gene: TRBJ2-5
len: 16
CDR3nt: TGTGCCAGCAGCCCCCGGACTAGCGAGAACCATGAGACCCAGTACTTC
CDR3aa: CASSPRTSENHETQYF

abundance: -
d_gene: TRBD2
v_gene: TRBV25-1
j_gene: TRBJ2-1
len: 17
CDR3nt: TGTGCCAGCAGTCCTACCTTACTAGCGGGAGGGCCACGTGAGCAGTTCTTC
CDR3aa: CASSPTLLAGGPREQFF

abundance: -
d_gene: -
v_gene: TRBV4-2
j_gene: TRBJ2-2
len: 13
CDR3nt: TGTGCCAGCAGCCAGGATTACACCGTGGAGTTGTTTTTT
CDR3aa: CASSQDYTVELFF

abundance: many
d_gene: -
v_gene: TRBV4-1
j_gene: TRBJ1-3
len: 18
CDR3nt: TGCGCCAGCAACTCCTTAGGGGGGGAACTTTTATCTGGAAACACCATATATTTT
CDR3aa: CASNSLGGELLSGNTIYF

abundance: -
d_gene: -
v_gene: TRBV11-2
j_gene: TRBJ2-3
len: 15
CDR3nt: TGTACCAGCAGCATCAGACTAGGACGCACAGATACGCAGTATTTT
CDR3aa: CTSSIRLGRTDTQYF

abundance: many
d_gene: -
v_gene: TRBV5-4
j_gene: TRBJ1-4
len: 16
CDR3nt: TGTGCCAGCAGCTTGGGTCGTCAGGGTGGTGATGAAAAACTGTTTTTT
CDR3aa: CASSLGRQGGDEKLFF

abundance: many
d_gene: -
v_gene: TRBV12-3/TRBV12-4
j_gene: TRBJ2-4
len: 15
CDR3nt: TGTGCCAGCAGTTCCCAGGGCGGCTACAAAAACATTCAGTACTTC
CDR3aa: CASSSQGGYKNIQYF

abundance: -
d_gene: -
v_gene: TRBV20-1
j_gene: TRBJ2-3
len: 16
CDR3nt: TGCAGTGCTAGAGATCTGGTGACAGCTAGAAATCAGCCCCAGTATTTT
CDR3aa: CSARDLVTARNQPQYF